Listed below are T cell receptor beta chains from one sample, sequenced in a study of lymphopenia after photon versus proton radiotherapy. TCRdb keeps only in-frame clones here, not all; method: immunoSEQ multiplex PCR. Of some 70,000 clones in the sample, more than 75% were seen once. The specimen comprised peripheral blood, sampled from a patient treated with proton-based radiotherapy. Every receptor here comes from a man older than 75 with esophageal cancer. CDR3s include the opening cysteine and the closing phenylalanine or tryptophan. A D gene is named only where the DNA matches it firmly. Only some rows state a clone size, as once, few, many or a class for expanded clones.

d_gene,j_gene,v_gene,abundance,CDR3nt,CDR3aa
TRBD2,TRBJ2-3,TRBV11-2,.,TGTGCCAGCAGCTTATCGGCGGGAGCCACAGATACGCAGTATTTT,CASSLSAGATDTQYF
.,TRBJ1-4,TRBV5-8,.,TGTGCCAGCAGCCCCGGGACGGCCTTAACTAATGAAAAACTGTTTTTT,CASSPGTALTNEKLFF
TRBD2,TRBJ2-5,TRBV4-2,.,TGTGCCAGCAGCTTGGAACTAGCGAGGGGAGAGACCCAGTACTTC,CASSLELARGETQYF
.,TRBJ2-6,TRBV6-5,.,TGTGCCAGCAAAAGGGGGACTGGGGCCAACGTCCTGACTTTC,CASKRGTGANVLTF
TRBD1,TRBJ2-1,TRBV5-1,once,TGCGCCAGCGGGACAGGGTTGTCCTCCTTGTACAATGAGCAGTTCTTC,CASGTGLSSLYNEQFF
TRBD1,TRBJ2-6,TRBV28,.,TGTGCCAGCACCCAAGCCGGGACAGGGGGCGACATGGGGGCCAACGTCCTGACTTTC,CASTQAGTGGDMGANVLTF
.,TRBJ1-2,TRBV10-2,.,TGCGCCAGCAGTGAGGAGCCAGGGTTGTTGCTTGGCTACACCTTC,CASSEEPGLLLGYTF
TRBD2,TRBJ2-2,TRBV4-3,few,TGCGCCAGCAGCCAAGATGTACTAGCGGGCGGGGAGCTGTTTTTT,CASSQDVLAGGELFF
.,TRBJ1-2,TRBV14,few,TGTGCCAGCAGCCAACAGTCTCTTCCTAACTATGGCTACACCTTC,CASSQQSLPNYGYTF
TRBD1,TRBJ2-6,TRBV27,.,TGTGCCAGCAGCCAAAGACCGGGACAGGGGTCTGGGGCCAACGTCCTGACTTTC,CASSQRPGQGSGANVLTF